Below are 8 T cell receptor beta chains sequenced from a single sample in a study of blood T cell repertoires in COVID-19. Clones were sequenced by immunoSEQ multiplex PCR, and TCRdb holds only the in-frame ones, with some missing. This sample carries roughly 320,000 clones, 90% of them seen once, and the ten largest clones take roughly 3.9%. Specimen: PBMCs or T cells enriched from blood (not recorded which). Every receptor here comes from a woman younger than 45 who had been exposed to COVID-19.

The chain has TRBV19 and TRBJ2-7; D might be TRBD2 (6 bases). Trimming removed 4 bases from V and 4 bases from J, with 11 bases in between. Per the germline V gene, CDR1 is LNHDA and CDR2 is SQIVND (reference sequence). This CDR3 spans 13 amino acids. CDR3 sequence (DNA): TGTGCCAGTAGTAAAGGCCGGGGGTACGAGCAGTACTTC. Residues: CASSKGRGYEQYF.

The rearrangement joins TRBV4-2 to TRBJ1-5, with 8 bases fitting TRBD1. CDR1 LGHNA and CDR2 YNFKEQ come from the germline V gene. The CDR3 totals 18 residues. V dropped 0 bases and J dropped 0; count of bases not matched to a gene: 7. The CDR3 DNA reads as TGTGCCAGCAGCCAAGAAGACAGGGGAACTTATAGCAATCAGCCCCAGCATTTT. Its translation is CASSQEDRGTYSNQPQHF.

In its sample, this clone was seen once. The chain links TRBV20-1 to TRBJ1-2; D call uncertain. From germline, CDR1 is DFQATT and CDR2 SNEGSKA (reference sequence). This CDR3 has 14 amino acids. V was trimmed by 3 bases and J by 3 bases, leaving 14 bases between them. CDR3 sequence (DNA): TGCAGTGCTAGTCTCAGAACAGATTACTATGGCTACACCTTC. Translated, it gives CSASLRTDYYGYTF.

The gene calls are TRBV7-6 and TRBJ2-2; 7 bases agree with TRBD1. V was clipped by 2 bases and J by 7 bases; unmatched bases: 7. Germline assignment: CDR1 SGHVS and CDR2 FNYEAQ. CDR3 length equals 15 residues. In nucleotides, the CDR3 is TGTGCCAGCAGCTTAAATTTAGGGGGCAACGGGGAGCTGTTTTTT. Its translation: CASSLNLGGNGELFF.

The V and J genes are TRBV7-9 and TRBJ1-1, with 8 bases identical to TRBD1. Per the germline V gene, CDR1 is SEHNR and CDR2 is FQNEAQ (reference sequence). This CDR3 contains 14 residues. J gave up 7 bases and V 1 base, and 5 bases lay outside the gene matches. This CDR3 reads CASSLDQGAVEAFF. The CDR3 coding sequence is TGTGCCAGCAGCTTAGACCAGGGGGCGGTTGAAGCTTTCTTT. Full variable domain (remainder filled in from reference TRBV7-9 and TRBJ1-1): DTGVSQNPRHKITKRGQNVTFRCDPISEHNRLYWYRQTLGQGPEFLTYFQNEAQLEKSRLLSDRFSAERPKGSFSTLEIQRTEQGDSAMYLCASSLDQGAVEAFFGQGTRLTVV.

This chain joins TRBV6-5 and TRBJ1-2; D perhaps matches TRBD1 (6 bases). This CDR3 contains 14 residues. CDR1 MNHEY and CDR2 SVGAGI come from the germline V gene. Trimming removed 6 bases from V and 5 bases from J, with 16 bases in between. The CDR3 bases are TGTGCCAGCAGGAGGACAGTAGAGGGGTATGGCTACACCTTC. As protein: CASRRTVEGYGYTF.

This rearrangement joins TRBV4-2 to TRBJ1-1; D possibly corresponds to TRBD1 (6 bases). Trimming pared 1 base from V and 3 bases from J, leaving 9 bases between. This CDR3 region has 14 residues. Germline V lookup: CDR1 LGHNA, CDR2 YNFKEQ. The CDR3: CASSQGRQDTEAFF. In DNA, the CDR3 is TGTGCCAGCAGCCAAGGCAGACAGGACACTGAAGCTTTCTTT.

The chain links TRBV25-1 to TRBJ1-4; 8 bases fit TRBD1. Per germline, CDR1 MGHDK and CDR2 SYGVNS. CDR3 length: 14 amino acids. V was clipped by 3 bases and J by 8 bases; unmatched bases: 5. Here the CDR3 reads CASSDDRGPEKLFF. The DNA of the CDR3 is TGTGCCAGCAGTGACGACAGGGGCCCAGAAAAACTGTTTTTT.